This T cell receptor beta chain was sequenced in a study of blood T cells in healthy people across ages. Study results and limitations: Diversity of TCR beta correlated strongly with naive T cell percentage.

The V gene lost 0 bases and the J gene lost 0 bases, with 12 bases spanning the gap. There are 16 residues in the CDR3. Per the germline V gene, CDR1 is SGHRS and CDR2 is YFSETQ. Together with a sample-barcoded 5' primer, a J-beta primer mix was included in a second PCR lasting about 7 to 12 cycles. TCRdb used MiXCR to reprocess the 5' RACE reads, holding one entry per CDR3 protein. The top ten hold 22% of the sample, which has 700,000 to 950,000 distinct CDR3 sequences, roughly 64% seen once. As concerns this clonotype: The antigen remains undetermined.

This rearrangement joins TRBV5-1 to TRBJ1-2; D remains unclear. The TCR sequence derives from a young man in good health. The sequenced sample was blood. The chain's CDR3 is CASSLDPGSSNYGYTF. The DNA of the CDR3 is TGCGCCAGCAGCTTGGATCCAGGCAGCTCTAACTATGGCTACACCTTC.